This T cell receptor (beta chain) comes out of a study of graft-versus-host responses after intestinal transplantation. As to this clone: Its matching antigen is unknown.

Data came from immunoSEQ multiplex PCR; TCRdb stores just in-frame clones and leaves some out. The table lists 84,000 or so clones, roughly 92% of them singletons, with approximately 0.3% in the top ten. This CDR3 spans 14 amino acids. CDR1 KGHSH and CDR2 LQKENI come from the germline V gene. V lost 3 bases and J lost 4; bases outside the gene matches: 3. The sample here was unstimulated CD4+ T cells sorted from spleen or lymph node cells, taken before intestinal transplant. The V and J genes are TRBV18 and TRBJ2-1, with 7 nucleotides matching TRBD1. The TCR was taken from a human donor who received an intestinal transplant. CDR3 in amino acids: CASSPGTVYNEQFF. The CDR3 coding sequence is TGTGCCAGCTCACCTGGGACAGTTTACAATGAGCAGTTCTTC.